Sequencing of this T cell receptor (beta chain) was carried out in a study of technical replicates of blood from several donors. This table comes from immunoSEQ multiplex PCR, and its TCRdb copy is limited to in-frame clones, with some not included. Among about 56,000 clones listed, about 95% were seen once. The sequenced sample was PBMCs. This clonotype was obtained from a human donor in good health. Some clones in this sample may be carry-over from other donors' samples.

The CDR3 DNA follows: TGTGCCAGCACCGTTTCAGGCCTGAACTACAATGAGCAGTTCTTC. The encoded protein is CASTVSGLNYNEQFF. V is TRBV6-1 and J is TRBJ2-1; the D is unclear. Trimming removed 7 bases at V and 3 bases at J, with 16 bases between. CDR1 and CDR2 from the germline V gene are MNHNS and SASEGT. CDR3 length equals 15 residues.